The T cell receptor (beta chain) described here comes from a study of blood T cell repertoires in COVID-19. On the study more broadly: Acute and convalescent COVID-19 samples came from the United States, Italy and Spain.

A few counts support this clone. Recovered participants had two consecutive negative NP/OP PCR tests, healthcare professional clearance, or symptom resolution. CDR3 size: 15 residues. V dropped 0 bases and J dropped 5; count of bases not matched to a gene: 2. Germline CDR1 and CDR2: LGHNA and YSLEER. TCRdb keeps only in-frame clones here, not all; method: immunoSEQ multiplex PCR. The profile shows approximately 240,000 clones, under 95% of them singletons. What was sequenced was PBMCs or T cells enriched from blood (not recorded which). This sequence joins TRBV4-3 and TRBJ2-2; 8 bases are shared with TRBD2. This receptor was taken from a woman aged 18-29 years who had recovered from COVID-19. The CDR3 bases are TGCGCCAGCAGCCAAGATGGCGGGGGGACCGGGGAGCTGTTTTTT. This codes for CASSQDGGGTGELFF.